Below are 4 T cell receptor beta chains sequenced from a single sample in a study of CD8 T cells in Susac syndrome. The RNA, about 0.45 to 1 ug, was put through reverse transcription using random hexamers. Via MiXCR, TCRdb re-called the immunoSEQ multiplex PCR reads, giving one row per CDR3 protein. Here the sample spans 200,000 to 300,000 distinct CDR3 sequences, about 96% being singletons. Sequencing was done on a sample of CD4+ T cells from PBMCs. The source of these receptors is a human donor with Susac syndrome.

The chain combines TRBV11-2 with TRBJ2-5; weak D call: TRBD2 (5 bases). Germline V lookup: CDR1 SGHAT, CDR2 FQNNGV. This CDR3 contains 16 residues. The V gene lost 0 bases and the J gene lost 2 bases, with 13 bases spanning the gap. CDR3 sequence reads: CASSLEASTLQETQYF. The CDR3 region has the DNA TGTGCCAGCAGCTTAGAGGCTAGCACCTTACAAGAGACCCAGTACTTC.

The chain carries TRBV15 and TRBJ2-7; tentatively, D is TRBD1 or TRBD2 (5 bases each). Trimming cost V 0 bases and J 0 bases, with 12 bases left between them. This CDR3 region has 16 residues. Germline CDR1 and CDR2: LNHNV and YYDKDF (reference sequence). In DNA form, the CDR3 reads TGTGCCACCAGCAGAGATTACGCAGGGAGCTCCTACGAGCAGTACTTC. Translation: CATSRDYAGSSYEQYF.

The chain recombines TRBV6-5 with TRBJ2-5; 11 bases fit TRBD2. The trim removed 4 bases at V and 5 bases at J, leaving 12 bases unmatched. Germline CDR1 is MNHEY and CDR2 is SVGAGI. The CDR3 contains 17 residues. The CDR3 here is CASSSSGTSGFGETQYF. DNA for the CDR3: TGTGCCAGCAGTTCCTCCGGGACTAGCGGCTTCGGGGAGACCCAGTACTTC.

This clonotype was picked up one time. This sequence joins TRBV9 and TRBJ1-1; perhaps TRBD1 as D (5 bases). Between the trimmed V and J ends, which lost 4 bases and 2 bases, there was a span of 15 bases. From germline, CDR1 is SGDLS and CDR2 YYNGEE. The CDR3 has 15 amino acids. The CDR3 DNA follows: TGTGCCAGCAGCTTAGGACTGACAGCCAACACTGAAGCTTTCTTT. The encoded protein is CASSLGLTANTEAFF.